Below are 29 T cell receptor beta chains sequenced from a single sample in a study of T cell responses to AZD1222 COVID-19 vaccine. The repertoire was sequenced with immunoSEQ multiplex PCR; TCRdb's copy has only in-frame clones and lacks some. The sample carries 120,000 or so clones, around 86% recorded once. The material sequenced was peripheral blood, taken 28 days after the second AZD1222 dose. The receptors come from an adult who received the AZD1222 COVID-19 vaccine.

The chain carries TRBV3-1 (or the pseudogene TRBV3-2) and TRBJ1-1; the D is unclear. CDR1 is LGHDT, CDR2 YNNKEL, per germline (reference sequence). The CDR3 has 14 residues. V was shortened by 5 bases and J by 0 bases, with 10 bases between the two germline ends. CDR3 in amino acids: CASSGTSLNTEAFF. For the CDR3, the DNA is TGTGCCAGCAGCGGTACGTCCTTGAACACTGAAGCTTTCTTT.

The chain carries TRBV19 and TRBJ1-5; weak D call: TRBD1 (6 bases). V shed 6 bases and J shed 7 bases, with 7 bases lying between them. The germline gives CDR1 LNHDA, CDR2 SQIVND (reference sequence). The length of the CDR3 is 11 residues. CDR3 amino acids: CASRGGQPQHF. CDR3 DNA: TGTGCCAGTAGAGGGGGACAGCCCCAGCATTTT.

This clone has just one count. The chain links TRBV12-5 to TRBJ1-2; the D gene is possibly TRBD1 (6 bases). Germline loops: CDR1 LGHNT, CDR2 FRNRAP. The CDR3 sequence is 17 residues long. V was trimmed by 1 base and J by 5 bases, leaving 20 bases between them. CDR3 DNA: TGTGCTAGTGGTTTGGCTCCCGACAGGATTAAATATTATGGCTACACCTTC. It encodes CASGLAPDRIKYYGYTF.

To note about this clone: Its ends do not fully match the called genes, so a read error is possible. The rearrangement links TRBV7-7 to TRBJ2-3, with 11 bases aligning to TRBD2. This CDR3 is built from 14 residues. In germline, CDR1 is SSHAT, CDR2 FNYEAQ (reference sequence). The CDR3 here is CASSFSGGADTQYF. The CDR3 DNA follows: TGTGCTAGCAGCTTTAGCGGGGGGGCAGATACGCAGTATTTT.

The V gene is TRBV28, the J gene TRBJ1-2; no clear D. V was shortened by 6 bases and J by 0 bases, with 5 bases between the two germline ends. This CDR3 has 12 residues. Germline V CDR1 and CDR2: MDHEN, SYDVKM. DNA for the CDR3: TGTGCCAGCAGCCAATCTAACTATGGCTACACCTTC. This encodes CASSQSNYGYTF.

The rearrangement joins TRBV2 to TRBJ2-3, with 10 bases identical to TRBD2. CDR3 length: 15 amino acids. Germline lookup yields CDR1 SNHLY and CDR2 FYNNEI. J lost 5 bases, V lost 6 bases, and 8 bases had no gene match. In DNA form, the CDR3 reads TGTGCCAGCAGCAATAGCGGGGGGTTCGGAGATACGCAGTATTTT. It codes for CASSNSGGFGDTQYF.

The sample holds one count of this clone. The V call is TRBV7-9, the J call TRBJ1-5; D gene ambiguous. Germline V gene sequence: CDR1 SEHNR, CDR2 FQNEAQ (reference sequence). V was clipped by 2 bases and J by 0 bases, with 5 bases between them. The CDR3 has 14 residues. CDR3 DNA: TGTGCCAGCAGCTTAACAGATAGCAATCAGCCCCAGCATTTT. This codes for CASSLTDSNQPQHF.

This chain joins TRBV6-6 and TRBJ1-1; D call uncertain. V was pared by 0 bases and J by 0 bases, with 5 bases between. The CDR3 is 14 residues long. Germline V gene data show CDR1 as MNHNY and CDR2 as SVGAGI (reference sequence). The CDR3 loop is CASSYSNLNTEAFF. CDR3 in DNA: TGTGCCAGCAGTTACTCAAATCTGAACACTGAAGCTTTCTTT.

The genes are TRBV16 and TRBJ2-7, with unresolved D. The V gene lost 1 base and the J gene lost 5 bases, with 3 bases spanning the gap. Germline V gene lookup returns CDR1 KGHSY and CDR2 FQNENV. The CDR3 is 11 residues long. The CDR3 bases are TGTGCCAGCAGCCAATTGAACGAGCAGTACTTC. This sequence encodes CASSQLNEQYF.

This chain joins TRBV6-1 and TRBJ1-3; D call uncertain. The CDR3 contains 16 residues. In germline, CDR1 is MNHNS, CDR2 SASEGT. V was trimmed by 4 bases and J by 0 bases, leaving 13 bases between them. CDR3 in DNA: TGTGCCAGCAGTGTCCAGACGGACTTCTCTGGAAACACCATATATTTT. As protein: CASSVQTDFSGNTIYF.

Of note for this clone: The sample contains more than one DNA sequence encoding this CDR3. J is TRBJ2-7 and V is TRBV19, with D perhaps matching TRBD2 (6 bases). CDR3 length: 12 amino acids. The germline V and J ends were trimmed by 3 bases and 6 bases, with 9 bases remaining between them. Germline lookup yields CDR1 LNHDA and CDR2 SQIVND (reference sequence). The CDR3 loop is CASSMGGSEQYF. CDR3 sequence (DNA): TGTGCCAGTAGTATGGGGGGAAGCGAGCAGTACTTC.

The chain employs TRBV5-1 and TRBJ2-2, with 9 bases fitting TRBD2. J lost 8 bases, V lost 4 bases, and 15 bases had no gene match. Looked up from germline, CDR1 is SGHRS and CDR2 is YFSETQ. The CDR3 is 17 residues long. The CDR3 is CASSPGIAGALSGELFF. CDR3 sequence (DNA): TGCGCCAGCAGCCCGGGGATAGCGGGGGCGTTATCAGGGGAGCTGTTTTTT.

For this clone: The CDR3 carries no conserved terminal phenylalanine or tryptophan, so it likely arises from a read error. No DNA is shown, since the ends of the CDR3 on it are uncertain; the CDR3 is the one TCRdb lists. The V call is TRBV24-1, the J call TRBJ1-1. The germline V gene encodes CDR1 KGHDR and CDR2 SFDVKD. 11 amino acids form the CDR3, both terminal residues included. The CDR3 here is CATKTRDSYAD.

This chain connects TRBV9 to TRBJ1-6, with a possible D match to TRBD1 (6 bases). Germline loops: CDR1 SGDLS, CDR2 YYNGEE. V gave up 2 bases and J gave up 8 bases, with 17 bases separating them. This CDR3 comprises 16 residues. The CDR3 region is CASSVGTGGLDSPLHF. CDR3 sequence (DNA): TGTGCCAGCAGCGTTGGGACCGGGGGCCTTGATTCACCCCTCCACTTT. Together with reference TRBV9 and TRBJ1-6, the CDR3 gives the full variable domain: DSGVTQTPKHLITATGQRVTLRCSPRSGDLSVYWYQQSLDQGLQFLIQYYNGEERAKGNILERFSAQQFPDLHSELNLSSLELGDSALYFCASSVGTGGLDSPLHFGNGTRLTVT.

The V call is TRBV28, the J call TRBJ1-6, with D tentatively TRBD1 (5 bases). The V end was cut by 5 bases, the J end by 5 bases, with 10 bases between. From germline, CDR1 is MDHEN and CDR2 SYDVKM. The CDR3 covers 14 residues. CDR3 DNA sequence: TGTGCCAGCAGTCCGTGGGGGGATAATTCACCCCTCCACTTT. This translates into CASSPWGDNSPLHF. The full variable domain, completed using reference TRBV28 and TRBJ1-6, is DVKVTQSSRYLVKRTGEKVFLECVQDMDHENMFWYRQDPGLGLRLIYFSYDVKMKEKGDIPEGYSVSREKKERFSLILESASTNQTSMYLCASSPWGDNSPLHFGNGTRLTVT.

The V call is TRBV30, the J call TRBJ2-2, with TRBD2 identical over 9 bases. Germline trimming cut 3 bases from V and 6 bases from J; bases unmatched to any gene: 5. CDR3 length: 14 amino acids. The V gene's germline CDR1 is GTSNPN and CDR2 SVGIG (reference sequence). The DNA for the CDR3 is TGTGCCTGGAGGGGGACTAGCTCGGCCGGGGAGCTGTTTTTT. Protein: CAWRGTSSAGELFF.

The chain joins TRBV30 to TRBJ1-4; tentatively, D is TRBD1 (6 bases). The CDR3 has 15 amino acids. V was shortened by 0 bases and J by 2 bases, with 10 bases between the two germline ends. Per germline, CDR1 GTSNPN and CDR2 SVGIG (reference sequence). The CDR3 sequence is CAWSVTGRTNEKLFF. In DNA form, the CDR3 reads TGTGCCTGGAGTGTAACAGGGCGTACTAATGAAAAACTGTTTTTT.

CDR3 coding DNA: TGCAGCGTTGTGGGGCAGGGCAACACTGAAGCTTTCTTT. Encoded protein: CSVVGQGNTEAFF. V and J are TRBV29-1 and TRBJ1-1, with D tentatively TRBD1 (5 bases). CDR1 and CDR2 from the germline V gene are SQVTM and ANQGSEA. Between the trimmed V and J ends, which lost 4 bases and 2 bases, there was a span of 11 bases. The CDR3 has 13 residues.

CDR3 DNA sequence: TGTGCCAGCAGACCTACAGGGATAGGAAACACCATATATTTT. Protein sequence: CASRPTGIGNTIYF. The chain links TRBV3-1 (or the pseudogene TRBV3-2) to TRBJ1-3, with TRBD1 as a possible D gene (6 bases). This CDR3 is built from 14 residues. CDR1 LGHDT and CDR2 YNNKEL come from the germline V gene (reference sequence). Deletions cut 6 bases from V and 4 bases from J, with 13 bases between.

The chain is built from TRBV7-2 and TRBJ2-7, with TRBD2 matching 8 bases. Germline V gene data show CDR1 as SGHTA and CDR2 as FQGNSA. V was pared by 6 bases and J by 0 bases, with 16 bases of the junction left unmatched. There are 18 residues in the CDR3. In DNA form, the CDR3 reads TGTGCCAGCAGACGGAGTGGGGCTAGCGGGTTCTTCTCCTACGAGCAGTACTTC. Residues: CASRRSGASGFFSYEQYF.

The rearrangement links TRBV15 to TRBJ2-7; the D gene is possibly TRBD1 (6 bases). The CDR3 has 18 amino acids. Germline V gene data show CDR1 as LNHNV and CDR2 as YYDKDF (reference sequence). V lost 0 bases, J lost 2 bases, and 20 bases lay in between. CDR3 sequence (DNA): TGTGCCACCAGCAGAGATAGAAACAGGCGGGCAGGGGCCTACGAGCAGTACTTC. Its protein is CATSRDRNRRAGAYEQYF.

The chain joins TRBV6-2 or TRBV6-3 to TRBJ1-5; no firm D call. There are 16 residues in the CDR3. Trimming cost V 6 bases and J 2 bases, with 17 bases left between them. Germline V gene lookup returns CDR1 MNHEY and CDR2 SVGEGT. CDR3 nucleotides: TGTGCCAGCAGCGGCTACGACTATATAGGCAATCAGCCCCAGCATTTT. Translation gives CASSGYDYIGNQPQHF.

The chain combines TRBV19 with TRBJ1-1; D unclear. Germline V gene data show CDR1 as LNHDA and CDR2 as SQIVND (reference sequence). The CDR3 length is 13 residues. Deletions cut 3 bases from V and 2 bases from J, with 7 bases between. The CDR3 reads CASSIRVNTEAFF. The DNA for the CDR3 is TGTGCCAGTAGTATTAGAGTAAACACTGAAGCTTTCTTT.

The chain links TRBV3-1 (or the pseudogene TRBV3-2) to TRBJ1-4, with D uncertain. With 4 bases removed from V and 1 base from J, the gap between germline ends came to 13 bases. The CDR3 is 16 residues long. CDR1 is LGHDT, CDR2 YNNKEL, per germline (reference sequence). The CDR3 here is CASSLYTAGTNEKLFF. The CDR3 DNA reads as TGTGCCAGCAGCCTGTATACAGCGGGAACTAATGAAAAACTGTTTTTT.

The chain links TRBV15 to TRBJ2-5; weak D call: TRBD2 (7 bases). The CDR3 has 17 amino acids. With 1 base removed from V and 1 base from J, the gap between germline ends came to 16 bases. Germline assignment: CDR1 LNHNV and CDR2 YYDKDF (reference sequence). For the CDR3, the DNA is TGTGCCACCAGCAGAGCCCGGGCGGGGGCGCCCCAAGAGACCCAGTACTTC. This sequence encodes CATSRARAGAPQETQYF.

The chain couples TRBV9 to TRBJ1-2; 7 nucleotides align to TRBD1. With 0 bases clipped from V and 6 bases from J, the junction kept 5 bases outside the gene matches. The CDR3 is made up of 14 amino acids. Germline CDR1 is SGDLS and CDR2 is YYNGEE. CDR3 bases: TGTGCCAGCAGCGTAGCGTCGCAGGGGGATGGCTACACCTTC. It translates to CASSVASQGDGYTF.

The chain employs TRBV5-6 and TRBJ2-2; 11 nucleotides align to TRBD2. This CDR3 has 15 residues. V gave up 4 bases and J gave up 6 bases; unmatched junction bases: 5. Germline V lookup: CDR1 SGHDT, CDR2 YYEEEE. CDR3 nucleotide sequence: TGTGCCAGCAGCCTGGGACTAGCGGAGGCCGGGGAGCTGTTTTTT. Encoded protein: CASSLGLAEAGELFF.

CDR3 coding DNA: TGTGCCAGCAGCGTAGCCGCCGGCCAGGCAGGAAACACCATATATTTT. It codes for CASSVAAGQAGNTIYF. The chain links TRBV9 to TRBJ1-3; D is uncertain. The CDR3 runs to 16 residues. V was cut by 0 bases and J by 4 bases, with 14 bases left in between. Germline V CDR1 and CDR2: SGDLS, YYNGEE.

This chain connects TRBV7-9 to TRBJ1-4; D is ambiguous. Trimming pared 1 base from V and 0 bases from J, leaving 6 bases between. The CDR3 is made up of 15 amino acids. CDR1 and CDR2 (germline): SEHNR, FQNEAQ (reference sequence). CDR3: CASSLDGATNEKLFF. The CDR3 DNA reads TGTGCCAGCAGCTTAGATGGGGCAACTAATGAAAAACTGTTTTTT.